This T cell receptor beta chain was retrieved from a study of T cell responses to AZD1222 COVID-19 vaccine. Study-level points and caveats: White British people made up most donors, females outnumbered males, and clonal diversity was possibly underestimated. Per reports, nearly half of all spike-specific TCRs target regions that are unmutated in variants.

Some clones are missing from TCRdb's copy, which holds only in-frame ones; the method was immunoSEQ multiplex PCR. The sample has some 130,000 clones, 84% seen once. The length of the CDR3 is 14 residues. Deletions cut 1 base from V and 5 bases from J, with 12 bases between. Germline V gene lookup returns CDR1 LGHDT and CDR2 YNNKEL (reference sequence). This clone is categorized as medium-sized. The antigen is not known. Source: peripheral blood, taken on day 0 of AZD1222 vaccination. The receptor's source is an adult in good health. The J gene is TRBJ2-7, the V gene TRBV3-1 (or the pseudogene TRBV3-2); D gene unclear. In DNA form, the CDR3 reads TGTGCCAGCAGCCAAGTTTCGCACCCTGACGAGCAGTACTTC. Amino acid sequence: CASSQVSHPDEQYF.